This TCR beta chain derives from a study of cytotoxic CD8 clonotypes in ibrutinib-treated CLL. Findings and caveats of the study: Clonality climbed at ibrutinib response, then dropped toward baseline at progression.

Germline V lookup: CDR1 MGHRA, CDR2 YSYEKL. V shed 4 bases and J 1 base; nucleotides not matched to a gene: 8. This CDR3 region has 18 residues. Only in-frame clones appear in the TCRdb table, and some are missing; sequencing was by immunoSEQ multiplex PCR. In the table there are 150,000 or so clones, around nine tenths of which are singletons. With respect to this clone: No antigen is known for it.

The clonotype was recovered from a human donor with chronic lymphocytic leukemia. Sequences were derived from PBMCs, sampled at disease progression, from a patient treated with ibrutinib. The J gene is TRBJ2-6, the V gene TRBV4-1; 9 nucleotides match TRBD1. DNA of the CDR3: TGCGCCAGCAGCCTTTTAGGGACAGGGAGTTCTGGGGCCAACGTCCTGACTTTC. Protein sequence: CASSLLGTGSSGANVLTF.